Presented here are 20 T cell receptor beta chains from one specimen sequenced in a study of shared clonotypes between healthy human individuals. Profiled with immunoSEQ multiplex PCR; TCRdb holds only in-frame clones, not every one. Of about 990,000 clones listed, about 84% are singletons. Sequences were obtained from memory CD4+ T cells from PBMCs. Noted subset: CD45RA-negative fraction. These receptors all stem from a man aged 18 to 30 in good health. Some clones in this sample may be carry-over from other donors' samples.

V usage is TRBV6-4 and J usage is TRBJ2-1; 7 positions match TRBD2. The germline gives CDR1 MRHNA, CDR2 SNTAGT. V shed 5 bases and J 3 bases; nucleotides not matched to a gene: 1. The CDR3 length is 13 residues. The CDR3 region is CASSSGIYNEQFF. CDR3 DNA sequence: TGTGCCAGCAGTAGCGGGATCTACAATGAGCAGTTCTTC.

The chain joins TRBV6-5 to TRBJ1-2; the D is unclear. V gave up 6 bases and J gave up 4 bases, with 9 bases separating them. The CDR3 is made up of 12 amino acids. CDR1 MNHEY and CDR2 SVGAGI come from the germline V gene. The CDR3 nucleotides are TGTGCCAGCAGCCATGGCAGCTATGGCTACACCTTC. Translated, it gives CASSHGSYGYTF.

The chain has TRBV28 and TRBJ2-7; 7 bases line up with TRBD1. This CDR3 contains 13 residues. J was trimmed by 2 bases and V by 5 bases; bases with no gene match: 3. Germline CDR1 and CDR2: MDHEN and SYDVKM. The CDR3 here is CASSGDSAYEQYF. The CDR3 DNA reads TGTGCCAGCAGTGGGGACAGCGCCTACGAGCAGTACTTC.

The chain joins TRBV28 to TRBJ1-5, with TRBD1 matching over 9 bases. Germline CDR1 is MDHEN and CDR2 is SYDVKM. Unmatched junction bases numbered 7, after V lost 6 bases and J lost 1 base. The CDR3 extends over 16 amino acids. CDR3: CASSHRGRGSNQPQHF. DNA of the CDR3: TGTGCCAGCAGCCACAGGGGGCGCGGGAGCAATCAGCCCCAGCATTTT.

This clone was seen a single time. The chain is built from TRBV5-4 and TRBJ1-1; 8 bases align to TRBD1. Germline CDR1 reads SGHNT; CDR2 reads YYREEE (reference sequence). The junction had 14 bases not matched to a gene; V was cut back by 5 bases and J by 5 bases. This CDR3 has 16 residues. CDR3 amino acids: CASSSPQGAVRTEAFF. The CDR3 region has the DNA TGTGCCAGCAGTTCCCCGCAGGGGGCGGTGAGGACTGAAGCTTTCTTT.

This clone was detected only once. This chain joins TRBV6-1 and TRBJ2-3; a weak D match, TRBD2 (7 bases). CDR1 is MNHNS and CDR2 is SASEGT in the germline V gene. Trimming left V 6 bases short and J 8 bases short, with 21 bases between. CDR3 size: 15 residues. The CDR3 coding sequence is TGTGCCAGCAGGGCACCCTTAGGGGGGGCTGGTACGCAGTATTTT. The encoded protein is CASRAPLGGAGTQYF.

V and J are TRBV7-6 and TRBJ2-7; weak D call: TRBD2 (6 bases). The CDR3 sequence is 14 residues long. Germline CDR1 is SGHVS and CDR2 is FNYEAQ. V shed 2 bases and J shed 6 bases, with 14 bases lying between them. CDR3 nucleotide sequence: TGTGCCAGCAGCTTATCCGGGGAGGCCTCCGAGCAGTACTTC. Translating it yields CASSLSGEASEQYF. Looking up the rest from reference TRBV7-6 and TRBJ2-7 gives the full variable domain: GAGVSQSPRYKVTKRGQDVALRCDPISGHVSLYWYRQALGQGPEFLTYFNYEAQQDKSGLPNDRFSAERPEGSISTLTIQRTEQRDSAMYRCASSLSGEASEQYFGPGTRLTVT.

The chain links TRBV2 to TRBJ1-2; the D is unclear. This CDR3 is 13 amino acids long. The germline gives CDR1 SNHLY, CDR2 FYNNEI. V shed 8 bases and J shed 2 bases, with 12 bases lying between them. The CDR3 region has the DNA TGTGCCAGCTCTATCGGGGTGAACTATGGCTACACCTTC. Protein product: CASSIGVNYGYTF.

This sequence joins TRBV20-1 and TRBJ1-1; D unclear. Germline V gives CDR1 DFQATT, CDR2 SNEGSKA (reference sequence). V was clipped by 0 bases and J by 7 bases, with 6 bases between them. This CDR3 is 11 amino acids long. CDR3 protein: CSAREENEAFF. The CDR3 nucleotides read TGCAGTGCTAGAGAGGAAAATGAAGCTTTCTTT.

The V and J genes are TRBV6-5 and TRBJ2-7; D call uncertain. The germline V gene encodes CDR1 MNHEY and CDR2 SVGAGI. Trimming left V 5 bases short and J 6 bases short, with 17 bases between. The CDR3 loop spans 14 amino acids. Here the CDR3 DNA reads TGTGCCAGCAGTCCCGACGTACAGAGCTTCGAGCAGTACTTC. It specifies CASSPDVQSFEQYF.

The chain joins TRBV7-9 to TRBJ2-5; D is possibly TRBD1 or TRBD2 (6 bases each). Deletions cut 2 bases from V and 4 bases from J, with 14 bases between. The length of the CDR3 is 15 residues. Looked up from germline, CDR1 is SEHNR and CDR2 is FQNEAQ (reference sequence). The CDR3 is CASSLPSGGGETQYF. The CDR3 DNA follows: TGTGCCAGCAGCTTACCATCAGGAGGGGGAGAGACCCAGTACTTC.

The chain is built from TRBV27 and TRBJ2-7; 7 bases are a match to TRBD1. The CDR3 length is 13 residues. The germline V gene encodes CDR1 MNHEY and CDR2 SMNVEV (reference sequence). With 10 bases clipped from V and 2 bases from J, the junction kept 8 bases outside the gene matches. Here the CDR3 DNA reads TGTGCCACCGCGGACAGGATTACCTACGAGCAGTACTTC. Translation: CATADRITYEQYF.

The V gene is TRBV5-1, the J gene TRBJ1-4; D may be TRBD1 (5 bases). Germline values: CDR1 SGHRS, CDR2 YFSETQ. The CDR3 has 15 residues. The germline V and J ends were trimmed by 4 bases and 5 bases, with 15 bases remaining between them. CDR3 DNA sequence: TGCGCCAGCAGCCCATACGGGCAGGGAAATGAAAAACTGTTTTTT. Translated, it gives CASSPYGQGNEKLFF.

This clone was seen only a few times. This chain joins TRBV11-3 and TRBJ2-7; D is perhaps TRBD1 (5 bases). Trimming took off 3 bases at V and 6 bases at J, with 15 bases between the two ends. Germline assignment: CDR1 SGHNT and CDR2 YENEEA. The CDR3 sequence is 14 residues long. The DNA for the CDR3 is TGTGCCAGCAGCTTCTTTTCCAGGGAACCCGAGCAGTACTTC. Its translation: CASSFFSREPEQYF.

V is TRBV28 and J is TRBJ2-5; TRBD2 aligns across 11 bases. The last part of the DNA fits TRBJ2-7 better; the J call may be wrong. This CDR3 contains 15 residues. Germline V gives CDR1 MDHEN, CDR2 SYDVKM. CDR3 sequence: CASIPTSGGSYEQYF. The CDR3 DNA sequence: TGTGCCAGCATCCCCACTAGCGGGGGCTCCTACGAGCAGTACTTC.

To note about this clone: This may be a read error: a much more frequent sequence differs by one nucleotide. The chain joins TRBV7-3 to TRBJ2-1; 9 positions match TRBD2. Germline assignment: CDR1 SGHTA and CDR2 FQGTGA. V shed 1 base, J shed 9 bases, and the junction held 10 bases outside the gene matches. The CDR3 extends over 16 amino acids. The CDR3 DNA follows: TGTGCCAGCAGCTTAAGGCGGGAGGGGGGGTTGGGTGAGCAGTTCTTC. Translating gives CASSLRREGGLGEQFF.

This sequence joins TRBV4-1 and TRBJ2-7, with TRBD2 matching over 7 bases. V lost 2 bases and J lost 4; bases outside the gene matches: 17. From germline, CDR1 is MGHRA and CDR2 YSYEKL. This CDR3 has 18 residues. CDR3 loop: CASSQLLAVWDHSYEQYF. Written as DNA, the CDR3 is TGCGCCAGCAGCCAACTGCTAGCGGTGTGGGATCATTCTTACGAGCAGTACTTC.

This clone was seen only a few times. This chain links TRBV6-6 with TRBJ1-5; D is undetermined. This CDR3 contains 16 residues. Germline V gene lookup returns CDR1 MNHNY and CDR2 SVGAGI (reference sequence). Trimming took 2 bases from V and 3 from J, leaving 14 bases between them. The CDR3 loop is CASSYERRDSNQPQHF. The CDR3 nucleotides read TGTGCCAGCAGTTACGAGAGGAGAGACTCCAATCAGCCCCAGCATTTT.

This chain links TRBV7-9 with TRBJ2-1, with D possibly TRBD1 on 6 matching bases. CDR1 is SEHNR and CDR2 is FQNEAQ in the germline V gene (reference sequence). V lost 5 bases and J lost 6, with 17 bases in between. The CDR3 runs to 15 residues. CDR3 sequence reads: CASSVGGPFPNEQFF. The CDR3 coding sequence is TGTGCCAGCAGCGTAGGGGGTCCCTTCCCCAATGAGCAGTTCTTC.

This clone showed up just a few times. The V and J genes are TRBV25-1 and TRBJ1-2, with 7 bases fitting TRBD1. This CDR3 has 14 residues. CDR1 is MGHDK, CDR2 SYGVNS, per germline. V lost 2 bases and J lost 8; bases outside the gene matches: 8. DNA of the CDR3: TGTGCCAGCAGTGAAGGGACAGCCCAGCGGGGCTACACCTTC. As protein: CASSEGTAQRGYTF.